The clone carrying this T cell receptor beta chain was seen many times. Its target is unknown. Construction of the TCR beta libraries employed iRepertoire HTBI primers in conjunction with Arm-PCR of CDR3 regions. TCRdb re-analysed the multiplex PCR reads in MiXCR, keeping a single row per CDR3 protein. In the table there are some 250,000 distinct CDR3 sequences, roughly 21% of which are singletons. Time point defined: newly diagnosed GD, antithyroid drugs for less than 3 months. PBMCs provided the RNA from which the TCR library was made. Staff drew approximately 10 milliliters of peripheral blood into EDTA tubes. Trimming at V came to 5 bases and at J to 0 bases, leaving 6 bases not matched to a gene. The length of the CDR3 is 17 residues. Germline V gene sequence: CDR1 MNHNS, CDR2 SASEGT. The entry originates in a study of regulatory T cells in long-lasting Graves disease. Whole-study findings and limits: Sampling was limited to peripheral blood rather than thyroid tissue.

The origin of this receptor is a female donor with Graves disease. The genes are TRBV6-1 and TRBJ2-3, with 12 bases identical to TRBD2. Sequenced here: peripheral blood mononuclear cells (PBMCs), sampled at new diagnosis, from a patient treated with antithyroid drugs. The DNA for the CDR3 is TGTGCCAGCAGTCTTACTAGCGGGGGGTATAGCACAGATACGCAGTATTTT. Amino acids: CASSLTSGGYSTDTQYF.